One TCR beta chain is described in this entry. Antigen specificity is unknown. The sample originates from a study of T cells after yellow fever vaccination. Broader study findings: Repertoires sorted by FACS could include abundant clonotypes that are contaminants from the bulk population. Reappearance after the booster was seen for most primary-vaccination clones, at 95% to 98% CD4 and less than 90% CD8. Although the secondary response was weaker, it peaked faster, at day 5 versus 15.

CDR3 length equals 15 residues. Trimming stripped 5 bases from V and 0 bases from J, with 11 bases between. TCRdb re-called the 5' RACE reads through MiXCR, storing one row per CDR3 protein. The repertoire consists of nearly 550,000 distinct CDR3 sequences, with around 21% occurring once and the leading ten covering roughly an eighth. This receptor was obtained from a young man who received the YFV17D yellow fever vaccine. The rearrangement joins TRBV12-3 or TRBV12-4 to TRBJ2-1, with D perhaps TRBD1 (6 bases). Sequencing used PBMCs, obtained 15 days after the yellow fever booster vaccination. CDR3 sequence reads: CASSPARGSYNEQFF. The CDR3 DNA reads TGTGCCAGCAGTCCCGCCAGGGGCTCCTACAATGAGCAGTTCTTC.